A single sample is the source of the 7 T cell receptor beta chains below, sequenced in a study of T cell responses to AZD1222 COVID-19 vaccine. Clones were read by immunoSEQ multiplex PCR, and TCRdb kept only the in-frame ones, dropping some. Of about 130,000 clones listed, approximately 91% were seen once; the top ten hold approximately 1.1%. The specimen comprised peripheral blood, sampled 28 days after the second AZD1222 dose. These TCRs come from an adult who received the AZD1222 COVID-19 vaccine.

The chain carries TRBV28 and TRBJ2-7; D may be TRBD1 or TRBD2 (7 bases each). This CDR3 has 16 amino acids. Trimming removed 5 bases from V and 1 base from J, with 18 bases in between. CDR1 and CDR2 from the germline V gene are MDHEN and SYDVKM. The CDR3, as DNA: TGTGCCAGCAGTCCTTCGACAGGGAGGGGATCCTACGAGCAGTACTTC. This encodes CASSPSTGRGSYEQYF.

The chain links TRBV20-1 to TRBJ1-4; 8 positions agree with TRBD1. V was pared by 3 bases and J by 11 bases, with 8 bases of the junction left unmatched. Germline CDR1 DFQATT, CDR2 SNEGSKA (reference sequence). The CDR3 extends over 13 amino acids. This chain's CDR3 is CSASGGQGDKLFF. The DNA of the CDR3 is TGCAGTGCTAGTGGCGGACAGGGTGACAAACTGTTTTTT.

This chain connects TRBV29-1 to TRBJ2-3; no clear D. Trimming stripped 4 bases from V and 6 bases from J, with 17 bases between. Germline-derived CDR1 and CDR2 are SQVTM and ANQGSEA. The CDR3 contains 14 residues. The CDR3: CSVVFARGVDTQYF. DNA for the CDR3: TGCAGCGTTGTATTTGCGCGCGGTGTGGATACGCAGTATTTT.

This clone was seen a single time. The V and J genes are TRBV7-2 and TRBJ1-1; D not resolved. V was trimmed by 2 bases and J by 3 bases, leaving 10 bases between them. The CDR3 consists of 14 residues. Per germline, CDR1 SGHTA and CDR2 FQGNSA. The CDR3 coding sequence is TGTGCCAGCAGCTTACTGCGGAGTGACACTGAAGCTTTCTTT. Protein product: CASSLLRSDTEAFF. The whole variable domain, filled in from reference TRBV7-2 and TRBJ1-1, reads GAGVSQSPSNKVTEKGKDVELRCDPISGHTALYWYRQSLGQGLEFLIYFQGNSAPDKSGLPSDRFSAERTGGSVSTLTIQRTQQEDSAVYLCASSLLRSDTEAFFGQGTRLTVV.

This clone was recorded only once. The genes are TRBV5-1 and TRBJ2-1; D unclear. Germline V gives CDR1 SGHRS, CDR2 YFSETQ. Trimming cost V 1 base and J 2 bases, with 10 bases left between them. The CDR3 has 15 amino acids. The DNA of the CDR3 is TGCGCCAGCAGCTTGTCTACTACAGCCTACAATGAGCAGTTCTTC. Its translation: CASSLSTTAYNEQFF.

The rearrangement links TRBV30 to TRBJ2-7; TRBD2 agrees at 7 bases. CDR1 GTSNPN and CDR2 SVGIG come from the germline V gene (reference sequence). Unmatched junction bases numbered 17, after V lost 3 bases and J lost 3 bases. This CDR3 is built from 17 residues. The CDR3 loop reads CAWRPPLGEGTSYEQYF. The DNA for the CDR3 is TGTGCCTGGAGACCGCCTCTCGGGGAGGGCACAAGCTACGAGCAGTACTTC.

The chain combines TRBV7-9 with TRBJ2-7, with D uncertain. In germline, CDR1 is SEHNR, CDR2 FQNEAQ (reference sequence). This CDR3 has 12 residues. Trimming took off 2 bases at V and 4 bases at J, with 6 bases between the two ends. CDR3 sequence: CASSLSTYEQYF. CDR3 nucleotide sequence: TGTGCCAGCAGCTTAAGTACGTACGAGCAGTACTTC.